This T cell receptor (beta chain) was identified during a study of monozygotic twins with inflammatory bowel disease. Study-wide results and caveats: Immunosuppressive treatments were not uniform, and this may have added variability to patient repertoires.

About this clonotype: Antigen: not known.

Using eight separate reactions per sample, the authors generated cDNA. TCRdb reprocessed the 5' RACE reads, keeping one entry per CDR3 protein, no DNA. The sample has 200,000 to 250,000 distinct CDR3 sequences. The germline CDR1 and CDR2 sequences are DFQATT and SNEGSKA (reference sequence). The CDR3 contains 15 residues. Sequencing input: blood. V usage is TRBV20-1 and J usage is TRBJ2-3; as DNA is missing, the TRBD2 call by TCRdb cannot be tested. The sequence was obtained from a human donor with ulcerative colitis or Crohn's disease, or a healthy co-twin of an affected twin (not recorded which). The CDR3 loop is CSWTSGVPSTDTQYF.